This record concerns one TCR beta chain sequence. One entry per CDR3 protein, called by TCRdb with MiXCR from the RT-PCR reads. The sample consists of more than 600,000 distinct CDR3 sequences, approximately 15% of them appearing once. Unmatched junction bases numbered 4, after V lost 4 bases and J lost 2 bases. The CDR3 has 16 amino acids. Germline CDR1 is SGDLS and CDR2 is YYNGEE. The source of this sequence is a female donor in good health, serving as a healthy control. Sequencing was done on a sample of memory CD4+ T cells from blood. The chain uses TRBV9 and TRBJ2-2; TRBD1 matches at 11 bases. The CDR3: CASSRTGGYNTGELFF. Written as DNA, the CDR3 is TGTGCCAGCAGCAGGACAGGGGGCTACAACACCGGGGAGCTGTTTTTT. The variable domain in full, with the rest retrieved from reference TRBV9 and TRBJ2-2, is DSGVTQTPKHLITATGQRVTLRCSPRSGDLSVYWYQQSLDQGLQFLIQYYNGEERAKGNILERFSAQQFPDLHSELNLSSLELGDSALYFCASSRTGGYNTGELFFGEGSRLTVL.